One and the same sample provided the 30 T cell receptor beta chains below, sequenced in a study of CD8 T cells in ankylosing spondylitis. TCRdb reprocessed the 5' RACE reads with MiXCR, giving one entry per CDR3 protein. This table holds around 320,000 distinct CDR3 sequences, about 20% found once. The specimen was blood, either unsorted or a sorted T cell fraction (not recorded which). These receptors all stem from a female donor with ankylosing spondylitis or in good health (not recorded which).

The sample holds a few counts of this clonotype. The J gene is TRBJ1-1, the V gene TRBV6-2 or TRBV6-3; 8 bases map to TRBD1. Unmatched junction bases numbered 11, after V lost 6 bases and J lost 5 bases. Germline lookup yields CDR1 MNHEY and CDR2 SVGEGT. The CDR3 length is 15 residues. The CDR3 coding sequence is TGTGCCAGCAGGTGGACAGGGTGGGGAGAGACTGAAGCTTTCTTT. Translated, it gives CASRWTGWGETEAFF.

This clonotype has only a few counts. V gene TRBV3-1 combines with J gene TRBJ2-7; perhaps TRBD2 as D (5 bases). The CDR3 contains 14 residues. V lost 0 bases and J 4 bases, leaving 10 bases between the germline ends. Germline V gives CDR1 LGHDT, CDR2 YNNKEL (reference sequence). The CDR3 region is CASSQEARRYEQYF. CDR3 in DNA: TGTGCCAGCAGCCAAGAAGCCAGGAGGTACGAGCAGTACTTC.

J is TRBJ1-5 and V is TRBV19, with D maybe TRBD1 (5 bases). Trimming shortened V by 3 bases and J by 5 bases, and 14 bases separated the two germline ends. Germline V CDR1 and CDR2: LNHDA, SQIVND (reference sequence). CDR3 length: 15 residues. As DNA, the CDR3 is TGTGCCAGTAGTATTCGGGCCCAAGGGGATCAGCCCCAGCATTTT. Residues: CASSIRAQGDQPQHF.

The gene calls are TRBV25-1 and TRBJ1-5; D gene unclear. V was trimmed by 3 bases and J by 0 bases, leaving 9 bases between them. The V gene's germline CDR1 is MGHDK and CDR2 SYGVNS. There are 15 residues in the CDR3. CDR3 protein: CASSESGVSNQPQHF. CDR3 bases: TGTGCCAGCAGTGAGTCAGGTGTTAGCAATCAGCCCCAGCATTTT.

The genes are TRBV7-2 and TRBJ2-7; no reliable D call. CDR3 size: 13 residues. V was trimmed by 1 base and J by 3 bases, leaving 7 bases between them. From germline, CDR1 is SGHTA and CDR2 FQGNSA. The CDR3 protein is CASSLERIYEQYF. DNA for the CDR3: TGTGCCAGCAGCTTAGAGAGGATCTACGAGCAGTACTTC.

The chain couples TRBV12-3 or TRBV12-4 to TRBJ1-2; possibly TRBD1 for D (5 bases). V was clipped by 0 bases and J by 13 bases, with 15 bases between them. The CDR3 spans 13 residues. The CDR3, as DNA: TGTGCCAGCAGTTTAGCCCAAGGGGAAGGGTCCACCTTC. Translating gives CASSLAQGEGSTF.

This clonotype occurred a few times. This chain joins TRBV12-3 or TRBV12-4 and TRBJ2-3; 9 bases are shared with TRBD1. The length of the CDR3 is 15 residues. V shed 8 bases, J shed 1 base, and the junction held 7 bases outside the gene matches. The CDR3 coding sequence is TGTGCCAGCCTCCCGAGGGACAGGGGCACAGATACGCAGTATTTT. Protein sequence: CASLPRDRGTDTQYF.

The rearrangement joins TRBV27 to TRBJ1-6, with a tentative D call TRBD1 (5 bases). CDR1 and CDR2 (germline): MNHEY, SMNVEV (reference sequence). The V and J ends lost 5 bases and 12 bases respectively, with 11 bases between them. The CDR3 extends over 12 amino acids. The chain's CDR3 is CASSPRAGPLHF. In DNA form, the CDR3 reads TGTGCCAGCAGTCCCAGGGCGGGACCCCTCCACTTT.

The gene calls are TRBV12-3 or TRBV12-4 and TRBJ1-5; D gene ambiguous. The CDR3 extends over 13 amino acids. V was trimmed by 1 base and J by 7 bases, leaving 8 bases between them. The CDR3 DNA sequence: TGTGCCAGCAGTTTAGACGAACGACAGCCCCAGCATTTT. It translates to CASSLDERQPQHF.

The chain carries TRBV6-2 or TRBV6-3 and TRBJ2-3, with 7 bases that match TRBD2. Trimming removed 5 bases from V and 3 bases from J; junction bases left unmatched: 8. Germline V CDR1 and CDR2: MNHEY, SVGEGT. The CDR3 has 15 residues. As DNA, the CDR3 is TGTGCCAGCAGTGATAAAGCGGGGCCTACAGATACGCAGTATTTT. The encoded protein is CASSDKAGPTDTQYF.

The count of this clonotype is one. The chain employs TRBV19 and TRBJ2-2, with D tentatively TRBD1 (6 bases). CDR3 size: 16 residues. The V gene lost 6 bases and the J gene lost 0 bases, with 14 bases spanning the gap. The V gene's germline CDR1 is LNHDA and CDR2 SQIVND (reference sequence). This CDR3 is CASRGRTDPNTGELFF. The DNA of the CDR3 is TGTGCCAGTAGGGGCAGGACAGACCCGAACACCGGGGAGCTGTTTTTT.

The table lists this clonotype with a few counts. The rearrangement uses TRBV6-2 or TRBV6-3 and TRBJ1-5, with no clear D. The CDR3 spans 12 residues. V shed 6 bases and J shed 5 bases, with 8 bases lying between them. CDR1 and CDR2 from the germline V gene are MNHEY and SVGEGT. DNA of the CDR3: TGTGCCAGCAGACCTAGGGATCAGCCCCAGCATTTT. Amino acid sequence: CASRPRDQPQHF.

This clonotype was counted a few times. V and J are TRBV5-1 and TRBJ1-6, with 7 bases lining up with TRBD1. CDR3 length: 15 amino acids. Germline CDR1 and CDR2: SGHRS and YFSETQ. The trim removed 4 bases at V and 2 bases at J, leaving 3 bases unmatched. The CDR3 loop reads CASSATGPYNSPLHF. DNA for the CDR3: TGCGCCAGCAGCGCGACAGGGCCCTATAATTCACCCCTCCACTTT.

This clonotype has just a few counts. The chain is built from TRBV20-1 and TRBJ2-5; 7 nucleotides agree with TRBD2. V was clipped by 0 bases and J by 3 bases; unmatched bases: 7. CDR3 size: 15 residues. CDR1 is DFQATT and CDR2 is SNEGSKA in the germline V gene (reference sequence). CDR3 sequence: CSARDPASGKETQYF. Written as DNA, the CDR3 is TGCAGTGCTAGAGATCCGGCTAGCGGAAAAGAGACCCAGTACTTC.

The count of this clonotype is one. The CDR3 DNA reads as TGCGCCAGCAGCCAAGCGGCCCAAGAGACCCAGTACTTC. It codes for CASSQAAQETQYF. The chain combines TRBV4-3 with TRBJ2-5, with D hard to call. The CDR3 length is 13 residues. Germline CDR1 reads LGHNA; CDR2 reads YSLEER. V was clipped by 1 base and J by 1 base, with 4 bases between them.

This rearrangement joins TRBV24-1 to TRBJ2-3, with 10 bases matching TRBD1. This CDR3 has 15 residues. From germline, CDR1 is KGHDR and CDR2 SFDVKD. Trimming removed 7 bases from V and 6 bases from J; junction bases left unmatched: 9. The CDR3 DNA reads TGTGCCACCAGGGGGGACAGGGGCCAATTGGATACGCAGTATTTT. This codes for CATRGDRGQLDTQYF.

This clonotype was counted at least ten times. V usage is TRBV24-1 and J usage is TRBJ2-1, with D possibly being TRBD1 or TRBD2 (5 bases each). Germline V lookup: CDR1 KGHDR, CDR2 SFDVKD. V was trimmed by 4 bases and J by 0 bases, leaving 12 bases between them. The CDR3 consists of 16 residues. The CDR3 DNA reads TGTGCCACCAGTGAGGGACGGAGGTACTCCTACAATGAGCAGTTCTTC. Its protein is CATSEGRRYSYNEQFF.

In regard to this clonotype: Mismatch with germline at one junction end may stem from a read error. This chain joins TRBV6-5 and TRBJ2-1, with 13 positions matching TRBD2. The CDR3 is made up of 16 amino acids. CDR1 and CDR2 (germline): MNHEY, SVGAGI. The CDR3 sequence is CASSDSGTSGINEQFF. For the CDR3, the DNA is TGTGCCAGCAGTGACTCCGGGACTAGCGGGATAAATGAGCAGTTCTTC.

The table lists this clonotype with a few counts. The gene calls are TRBV6-2 or TRBV6-3 and TRBJ2-1; D is uncertain. CDR3 length equals 11 residues. Germline assignment: CDR1 MNHEY and CDR2 SVGEGT. V was clipped by 8 bases and J by 8 bases, with 10 bases between them. CDR3 DNA sequence: TGTGCCAGCGGGTTAAACCATGAGCAGTTCTTC. This translates into CASGLNHEQFF.

The chain has TRBV30 and TRBJ2-1; 7 bases align to TRBD2. This CDR3 is built from 13 residues. Germline V gene lookup returns CDR1 GTSNPN and CDR2 SVGIG (reference sequence). V lost 3 bases to trimming and J lost 6 bases; unmatched junction nucleotides: 5. The CDR3 region has the DNA TGTGCCTGGAGCGGGACTAAGCCCAATGAGCAGTTCTTC. Translating gives CAWSGTKPNEQFF.

This clonotype was detected many times. V and J are TRBV12-3 or TRBV12-4 and TRBJ2-1, with D perhaps assigned TRBD1 or TRBD2 (6 bases each). Between the trimmed V and J ends, which lost 11 bases and 9 bases, there was a span of 20 bases. This CDR3 contains 13 residues. The CDR3 region is CAGGGTGTGEQFF. CDR3 nucleotide sequence: TGTGCCGGTGGGGGAACAGGGACTGGTGAGCAGTTCTTC.

This clonotype was seen ten or more times. J is TRBJ2-7 and V is TRBV20-1; no definite D call. Deletions cut 3 bases from V and 3 bases from J, with 3 bases between. CDR3 length equals 10 residues. Germline lookup yields CDR1 DFQATT and CDR2 SNEGSKA (reference sequence). As DNA, the CDR3 is TGCAGTGCTAGGGGCTACGAGCAGTACTTC. Its translation is CSARGYEQYF.

Many counts were recorded for this clonotype. The chain combines TRBV12-3 or TRBV12-4 with TRBJ2-7, with D unclear. There are 13 residues in the CDR3. V was clipped by 1 base and J by 0 bases, with 4 bases between them. Here the CDR3 DNA reads TGTGCCAGCAGTTTAGGCGGCTCCTACGAGCAGTACTTC. Its protein product is CASSLGGSYEQYF.

The chain uses TRBV7-2 and TRBJ2-7; D gene ambiguous. This CDR3 has 13 residues. V lost 2 bases and J lost 5, with 10 bases in between. Germline CDR1 is SGHTA and CDR2 is FQGNSA. CDR3 region: CASSLIHRDEQYF. CDR3 sequence (DNA): TGTGCCAGCAGCTTAATCCACCGGGACGAGCAGTACTTC.

This clonotype was detected only a few times. The rearrangement uses TRBV9 and TRBJ2-2, with 7 bases aligning to TRBD2. In germline, CDR1 is SGDLS, CDR2 YYNGEE. After removal of 3 bases from V and 7 bases from J, the junction contained 6 bases not matched to a gene. The length of the CDR3 is 14 residues. The CDR3 is CASSALAERGELFF. The DNA for the CDR3 is TGTGCCAGCAGCGCGCTAGCGGAGCGCGGGGAGCTGTTTTTT.

The chain uses TRBV25-1 and TRBJ1-4; weak D call: TRBD1 (6 bases). The CDR3 covers 15 residues. Trimming shortened V by 10 bases and J by 5 bases, and 20 bases separated the two germline ends. The germline gives CDR1 MGHDK, CDR2 SYGVNS. CDR3 amino acids: CATQRDQGRNEKLFF. CDR3 in DNA: TGTGCCACCCAAAGGGACCAGGGGAGAAATGAAAAACTGTTTTTT.

V usage is TRBV5-1 and J usage is TRBJ2-4; D might be TRBD2 (6 bases). V gave up 4 bases and J gave up 12 bases, with 14 bases separating them. There are 12 residues in the CDR3. CDR1 and CDR2 from the germline V gene are SGHRS and YFSETQ. CDR3 in amino acids: CASSTPGETQYF. As DNA, the CDR3 is TGCGCCAGCAGCACACCGGGAGAAACTCAGTACTTC. Full variable domain (remainder filled in from reference TRBV5-1 and TRBJ2-4): KAGVTQTPRYLIKTRGQQVTLSCSPISGHRSVSWYQQTPGQGLQFLFEYFSETQRNKGNFPGRFSGRQFSNSRSEMNVSTLELGDSALYLCASSTPGETQYFGAGTRLSVL.

The chain joins TRBV18 to TRBJ2-7; 7 nucleotides align to TRBD2. Trimming removed 0 bases from V and 4 bases from J; junction bases left unmatched: 6. The CDR3 is made up of 15 amino acids. Germline values: CDR1 KGHSH, CDR2 LQKENI. CDR3 in amino acids: CASSPPLGGSYEQYF. DNA for the CDR3: TGTGCCAGCTCACCACCATTAGGCGGGAGTTACGAGCAGTACTTC.

The rearrangement uses TRBV2 and TRBJ2-1, with TRBD2 matching 10 bases. Germline assignment: CDR1 SNHLY and CDR2 FYNNEI. V was clipped by 7 bases and J by 8 bases; unmatched bases: 11. The CDR3 has 15 residues. The CDR3 protein is CASKSSASGSHEQFF. CDR3 nucleotides: TGTGCCAGCAAATCTTCTGCTAGCGGGAGCCATGAGCAGTTCTTC.

The chain combines TRBV30 with TRBJ2-7; D remains unclear. V gave up 1 base and J gave up 3 bases, with 4 bases separating them. Germline V gives CDR1 GTSNPN, CDR2 SVGIG (reference sequence). The CDR3 spans 11 residues. CDR3 sequence: CAWSAGYEQYF. CDR3 nucleotides: TGTGCCTGGAGTGCCGGCTACGAGCAGTACTTC.